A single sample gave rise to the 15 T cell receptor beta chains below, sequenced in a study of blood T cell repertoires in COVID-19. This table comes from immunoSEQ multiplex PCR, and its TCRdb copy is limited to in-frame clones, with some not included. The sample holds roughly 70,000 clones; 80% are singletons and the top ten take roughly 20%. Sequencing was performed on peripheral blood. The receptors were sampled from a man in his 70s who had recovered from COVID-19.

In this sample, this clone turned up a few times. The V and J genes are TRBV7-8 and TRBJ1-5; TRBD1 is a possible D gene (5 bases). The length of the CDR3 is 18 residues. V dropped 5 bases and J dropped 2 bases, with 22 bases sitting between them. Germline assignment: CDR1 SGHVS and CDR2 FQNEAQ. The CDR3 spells CASSPGDRDLLGNQPQHF. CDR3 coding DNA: TGTGCCAGCAGCCCGGGGGACCGGGATCTACTAGGCAATCAGCCCCAGCATTTT.

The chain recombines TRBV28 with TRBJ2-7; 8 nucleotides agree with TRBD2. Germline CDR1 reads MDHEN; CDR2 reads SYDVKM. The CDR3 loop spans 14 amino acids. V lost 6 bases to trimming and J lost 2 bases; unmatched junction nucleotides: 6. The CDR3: CASSPRLATYEQYF. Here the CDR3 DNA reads TGTGCCAGCAGCCCCAGACTAGCGACCTACGAGCAGTACTTC.

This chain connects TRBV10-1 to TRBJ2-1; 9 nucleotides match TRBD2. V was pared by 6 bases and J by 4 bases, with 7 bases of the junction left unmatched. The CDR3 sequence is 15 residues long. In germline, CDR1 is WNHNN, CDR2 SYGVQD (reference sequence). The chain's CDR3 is CASSPQREVYNEQFF. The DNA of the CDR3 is TGCGCCAGCAGCCCACAGCGGGAGGTATACAATGAGCAGTTCTTC.

The CDR3 DNA sequence: TGTGCCAGCAGCTTAGGGGGCATTATGCAGCCCCAGCATTTT. Amino acid sequence: CASSLGGIMQPQHF. This chain uses TRBV7-9 with TRBJ1-5; D is perhaps TRBD1 (5 bases). This CDR3 is built from 14 residues. V lost 1 base and J 7 bases, leaving 11 bases between the germline ends. The germline CDR1 and CDR2 sequences are SEHNR and FQNEAQ (reference sequence).

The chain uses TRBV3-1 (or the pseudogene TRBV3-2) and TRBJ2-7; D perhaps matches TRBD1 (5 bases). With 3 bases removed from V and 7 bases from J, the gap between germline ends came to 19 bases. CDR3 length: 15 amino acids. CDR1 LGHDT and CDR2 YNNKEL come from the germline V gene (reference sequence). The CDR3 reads CASSHDRDRPKEQYF. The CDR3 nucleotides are TGTGCCAGCAGCCATGACCGAGACAGACCTAAAGAGCAGTACTTC.

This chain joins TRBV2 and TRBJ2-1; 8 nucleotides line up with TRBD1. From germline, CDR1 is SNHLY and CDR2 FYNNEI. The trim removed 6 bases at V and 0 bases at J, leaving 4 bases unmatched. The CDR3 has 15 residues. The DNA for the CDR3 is TGTGCCAGCAGAGAAACAGGGGGCTCCTACAATGAGCAGTTCTTC. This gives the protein CASRETGGSYNEQFF.

The CDR3 nucleotides are TGTGCCAGCAGCTTAGGTATTGTCGGGACTCTAGGCTACACCTTC. Amino acid sequence: CASSLGIVGTLGYTF. The chain has TRBV5-5 and TRBJ1-2, with D possibly matching TRBD1 (5 bases). Germline V CDR1 and CDR2: SGHKS, YYEKEE (reference sequence). Trimming pared 2 bases from V and 8 bases from J, leaving 19 bases between. The CDR3 length is 15 residues.

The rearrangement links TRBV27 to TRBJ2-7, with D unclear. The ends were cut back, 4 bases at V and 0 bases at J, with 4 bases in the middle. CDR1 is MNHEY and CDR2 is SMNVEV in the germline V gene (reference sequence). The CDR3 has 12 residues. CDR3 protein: CASSYSSYEQYF. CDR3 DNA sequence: TGTGCCAGCAGTTATAGCTCCTACGAGCAGTACTTC.

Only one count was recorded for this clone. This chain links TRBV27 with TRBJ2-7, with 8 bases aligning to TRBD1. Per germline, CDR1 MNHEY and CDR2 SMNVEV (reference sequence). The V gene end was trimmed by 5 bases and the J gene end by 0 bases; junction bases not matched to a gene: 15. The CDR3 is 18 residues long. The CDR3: CASSRRSGGRASSYEQYF. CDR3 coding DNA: TGTGCCAGCAGTAGGCGGTCAGGGGGCCGGGCTAGCTCCTACGAGCAGTACTTC.

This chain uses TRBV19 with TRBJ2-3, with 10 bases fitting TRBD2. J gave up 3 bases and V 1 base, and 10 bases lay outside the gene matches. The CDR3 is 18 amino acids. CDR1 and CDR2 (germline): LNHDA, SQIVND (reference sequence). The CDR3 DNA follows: TGTGCCAGTAGTATAGGGGGGAGGACTAGCGGAGAAACAGATACGCAGTATTTT. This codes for CASSIGGRTSGETDTQYF.

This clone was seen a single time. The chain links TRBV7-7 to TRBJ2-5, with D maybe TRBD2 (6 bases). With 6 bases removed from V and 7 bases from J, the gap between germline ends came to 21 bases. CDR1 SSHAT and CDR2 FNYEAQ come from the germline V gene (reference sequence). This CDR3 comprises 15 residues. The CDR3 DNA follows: TGTGCCAGCAGTCTGAACCGGGACTCCCCTGCGACCCAGTACTTC. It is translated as CASSLNRDSPATQYF.

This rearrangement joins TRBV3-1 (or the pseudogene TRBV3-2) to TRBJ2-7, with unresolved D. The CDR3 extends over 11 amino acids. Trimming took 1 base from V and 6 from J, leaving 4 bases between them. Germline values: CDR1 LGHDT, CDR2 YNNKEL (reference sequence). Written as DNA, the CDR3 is TGTGCCAGCAGCCAAGGGCTCGAGCAGTACTTC. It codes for CASSQGLEQYF.

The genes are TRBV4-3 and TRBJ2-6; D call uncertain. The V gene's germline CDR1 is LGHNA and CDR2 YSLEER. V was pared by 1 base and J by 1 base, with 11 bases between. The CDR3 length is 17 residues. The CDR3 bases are TGCGCCAGCAGCCAAGGTGCTGGTAGTTCTGGGGCCAACGTCCTGACTTTC. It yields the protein CASSQGAGSSGANVLTF.

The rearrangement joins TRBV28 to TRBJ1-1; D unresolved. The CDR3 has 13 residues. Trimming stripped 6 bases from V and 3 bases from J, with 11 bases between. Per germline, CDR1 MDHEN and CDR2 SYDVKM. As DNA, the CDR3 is TGTGCCAGCAGCCCGAACGGGGACACTGAAGCTTTCTTT. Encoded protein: CASSPNGDTEAFF. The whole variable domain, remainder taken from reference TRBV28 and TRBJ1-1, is DVKVTQSSRYLVKRTGEKVFLECVQDMDHENMFWYRQDPGLGLRLIYFSYDVKMKEKGDIPEGYSVSREKKERFSLILESASTNQTSMYLCASSPNGDTEAFFGQGTRLTVV.

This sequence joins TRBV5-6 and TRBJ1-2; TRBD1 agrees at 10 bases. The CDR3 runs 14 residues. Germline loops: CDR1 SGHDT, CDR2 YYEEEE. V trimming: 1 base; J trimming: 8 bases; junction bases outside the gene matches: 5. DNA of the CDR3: TGTGCCAGCAGCTTGCCCGGGACAGGGGACGGCTACACCTTC. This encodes CASSLPGTGDGYTF.